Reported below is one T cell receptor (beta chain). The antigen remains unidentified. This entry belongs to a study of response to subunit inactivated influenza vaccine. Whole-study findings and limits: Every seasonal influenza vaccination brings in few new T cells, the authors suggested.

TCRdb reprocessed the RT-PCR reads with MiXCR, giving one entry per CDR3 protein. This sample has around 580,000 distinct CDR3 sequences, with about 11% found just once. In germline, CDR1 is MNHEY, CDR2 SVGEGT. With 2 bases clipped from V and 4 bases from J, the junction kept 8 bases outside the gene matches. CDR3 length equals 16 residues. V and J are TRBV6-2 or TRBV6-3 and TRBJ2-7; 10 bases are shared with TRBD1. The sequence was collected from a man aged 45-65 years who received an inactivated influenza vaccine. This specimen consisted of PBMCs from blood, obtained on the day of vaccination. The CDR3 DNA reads TGTGCCAGCAGTTACGGCCTGACAGGGGGCAAGTACGAGCAGTACTTC. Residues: CASSYGLTGGKYEQYF.